This T cell receptor beta chain was recovered during a study of T cell responses to AZD1222 COVID-19 vaccine. Overall study findings and caveats: Possibly, clonal diversity was underestimated; donors were largely white British and included more females. Recipients of AZD1222 seropositive at baseline numbered only 5 to 7.

CDR1 and CDR2 from the germline V gene are MNHEY and SMNVEV (reference sequence). The V segment lost 2 bases and the J segment 6 bases; nucleotides outside the gene matches: 5. The CDR3 covers 14 residues. With regard to this clone: The antigen remains unidentified.

The data were produced by immunoSEQ multiplex PCR, yet TCRdb's version contains in-frame clones alone and is incomplete. The table includes 95,000 to 150,000 clones, about 90% detected once. The receptor was derived from an adult in good health. The chain is built from TRBV27 and TRBJ2-3, with 7 bases aligning to TRBD2. The input for sequencing was peripheral blood, taken on day 0 of AZD1222 vaccination. The CDR3 protein is CASSLQRGRDTQYF. CDR3 in DNA: TGTGCCAGCAGTTTACAGCGGGGAAGGGATACGCAGTATTTT.